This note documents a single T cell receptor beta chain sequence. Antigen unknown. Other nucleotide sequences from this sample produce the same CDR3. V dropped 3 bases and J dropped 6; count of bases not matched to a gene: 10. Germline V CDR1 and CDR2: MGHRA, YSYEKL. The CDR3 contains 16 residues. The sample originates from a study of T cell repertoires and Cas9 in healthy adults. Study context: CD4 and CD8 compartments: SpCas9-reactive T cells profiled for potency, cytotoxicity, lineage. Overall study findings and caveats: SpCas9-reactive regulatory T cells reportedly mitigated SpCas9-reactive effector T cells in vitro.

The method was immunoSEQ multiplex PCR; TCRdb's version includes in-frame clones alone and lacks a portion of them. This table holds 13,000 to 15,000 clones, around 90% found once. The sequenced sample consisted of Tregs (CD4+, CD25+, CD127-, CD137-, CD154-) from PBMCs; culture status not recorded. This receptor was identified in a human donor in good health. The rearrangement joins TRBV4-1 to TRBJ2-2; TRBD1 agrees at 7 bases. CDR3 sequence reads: CASSQARGRGAGELFF. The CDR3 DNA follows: TGCGCCAGCAGCCAGGCTAGGGGGCGCGGTGCCGGGGAGCTGTTTTTT.